This T cell receptor (beta chain) was sequenced for a study of blood T cells in healthy people across ages. The CDR3 is 15 residues long. Germline V gene lookup returns CDR1 SGHRS and CDR2 YFSETQ. Next came a second PCR, run for about 7 to 12 cycles, which used a sample-barcoded 5' primer along with a J-beta primer mix. Unique molecular identifiers of 12 random nucleotides labeled each cDNA. TCRdb passed the 5' RACE reads through MiXCR, listing each CDR3 protein once. The sample carries around 670,000 distinct CDR3 sequences, under 30% recorded once. Sequencing used blood. V gene TRBV5-1 combines with J gene TRBJ2-1; no reliable D call. The J call is in doubt because the DNA end fits TRBJ2-7 better. The TCR comes from a woman of 80 years or more in good health. The CDR3, as DNA: TGCGCCAGCAGCCCGGTAGTGAGCTCCGAGAGCAAGCAGTACTTC. This translates into CASSPVVSSESKQYF.